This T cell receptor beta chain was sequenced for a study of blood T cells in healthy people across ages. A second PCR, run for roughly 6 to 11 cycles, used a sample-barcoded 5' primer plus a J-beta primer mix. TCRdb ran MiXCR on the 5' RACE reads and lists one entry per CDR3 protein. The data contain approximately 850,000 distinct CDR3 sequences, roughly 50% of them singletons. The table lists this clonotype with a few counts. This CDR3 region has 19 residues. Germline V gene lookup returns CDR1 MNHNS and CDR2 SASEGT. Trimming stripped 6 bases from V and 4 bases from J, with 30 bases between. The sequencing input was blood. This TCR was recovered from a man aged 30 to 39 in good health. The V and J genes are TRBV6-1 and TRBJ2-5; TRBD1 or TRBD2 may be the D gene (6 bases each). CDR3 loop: CASRPPTGRGALKLETQYF. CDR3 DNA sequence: TGTGCCAGCAGGCCGCCCACGGGAAGGGGGGCCCTTAAGCTAGAGACCCAGTACTTC.